This T cell receptor beta chain was retrieved from a study of blood T cell repertoires in COVID-19. Per germline, CDR1 LNHDA and CDR2 SQIVND (reference sequence). Trimming stripped 3 bases from V and 7 bases from J, with 12 bases between. This CDR3 has 14 residues. Cohort allocation depended upon clinical history that participants reported. Per the study methods: Nucleated cell number was recorded as an estimate derived from reference gene primer amplification. TCRdb's table, derived via immunoSEQ multiplex PCR, lists solely in-frame clones and lacks some. V, J and clone size were drawn from that table, and D and trimming were deduced from the DNA. The sample comprises about 280,000 clones, roughly 80% of which are singletons, and approximately 5% rests with the top ten.

This clonotype originated in a man in his forties who had been exposed to COVID-19. The J gene is TRBJ2-2, the V gene TRBV19; possible D gene TRBD2, 5 bases. Material: PBMCs or T cells enriched from blood (not recorded which). In DNA, the CDR3 is TGTGCCAGTAGTATGTCAGGAGGTCACGGGGAGCTGTTTTTT. It specifies CASSMSGGHGELFF. The entire variable domain, with the rest obtained from reference TRBV19 and TRBJ2-2, is as follows: DGGITQSPKYLFRKEGQNVTLSCEQNLNHDAMYWYRQDPGQGLRLIYYSQIVNDFQKGDIAEGYSVSREKKESFPLTVTSAQKNPTAFYLCASSMSGGHGELFFGEGSRLTVL.